The 25 T cell receptor beta chains below all came from one sample that was sequenced in a study of identical twins. TCRdb itself ran the 5' RACE reads through MiXCR, one entry per CDR3 protein. There are approximately 500,000 distinct CDR3 sequences in the sample; less than 25% occur only once, and around 3% lies in the top ten. This same sample was also part of a study on T cells expressing NK-cell markers.

Sequenced: CD4+ T cells sorted from blood. Receptors originate from a woman aged 18-35 years in good health.

V gene TRBV28 combines with J gene TRBJ2-5; maybe TRBD1 (6 bases). The CDR3 runs 13 residues. The germline CDR1 and CDR2 sequences are MDHEN and SYDVKM. V was cut by 1 base and J by 8 bases, with 11 bases left in between. CDR3 sequence: CASSLSTGHTQYF. The CDR3 region has the DNA TGTGCCAGCAGTTTATCCACAGGGCATACCCAGTACTTC.

This chain joins TRBV11-1 and TRBJ2-3, with D maybe TRBD2 (7 bases). Germline V gives CDR1 SGHAT, CDR2 FQDESV (reference sequence). CDR3 size: 18 residues. Trimming took 5 bases from V and 6 from J, leaving 27 bases between them. This CDR3 is CASSPKYTGGSEGDTQYF. The CDR3 DNA sequence: TGTGCCAGCAGCCCGAAGTATACGGGGGGCTCTGAGGGGGATACGCAGTATTTT.

This clonotype was detected a few times. The chain is built from TRBV20-1 and TRBJ2-5; D not certain. The CDR3 has 10 amino acids. Trimming removed 5 bases at V and 5 bases at J, with 6 bases between. The V gene's germline CDR1 is DFQATT and CDR2 SNEGSKA (reference sequence). CDR3 nucleotide sequence: TGCAGTGCTTTTTTTGAGACCCAGTACTTC. This translates into CSAFFETQYF.

This clonotype was counted a few times. V gene TRBV10-3 combines with J gene TRBJ2-3, with D unclear. Germline V gene sequence: CDR1 ENHRY, CDR2 SYGVKD. The CDR3 consists of 12 residues. Trimming stripped 7 bases from V and 6 bases from J, with 11 bases between. DNA for the CDR3: TGTGCCATCAAAGTCAGCAGTGATACGCAGTATTTT. It translates to CAIKVSSDTQYF.

There are a few counts of this clonotype. V gene TRBV5-1 combines with J gene TRBJ2-5; TRBD2 is a possible D gene (5 bases). CDR1 is SGHRS, CDR2 YFSETQ, per germline. The ends were cut back, 0 bases at V and 2 bases at J, with 14 bases in the middle. This CDR3 is 16 amino acids long. The CDR3 region is CASSLGSGRGQETQYF. In nucleotides, the CDR3 is TGCGCCAGCAGCTTGGGGTCAGGAAGAGGGCAAGAGACCCAGTACTTC.

This clonotype was counted a few times. This chain links TRBV5-1 with TRBJ2-1; 10 positions agree with TRBD2. This CDR3 is built from 17 residues. Germline CDR1 and CDR2: SGHRS and YFSETQ. V lost 1 base to trimming and J lost 12 bases; unmatched junction nucleotides: 16. The chain's CDR3 is CASSLKPTAGGPLAQFF. The CDR3 region has the DNA TGCGCCAGCAGCTTGAAACCCACAGCGGGGGGGCCCCTTGCGCAGTTCTTC. Full variable domain (outside the CDR3, taken from reference TRBV5-1 and TRBJ2-1): KAGVTQTPRYLIKTRGQQVTLSCSPISGHRSVSWYQQTPGQGLQFLFEYFSETQRNKGNFPGRFSGRQFSNSRSEMNVSTLELGDSALYLCASSLKPTAGGPLAQFFGPGTRLTVL.

The DNA of the CDR3 is TGCAGTGTCTTCGACAGGGGGAACACTGAAGCTTTCTTT. Its translation: CSVFDRGNTEAFF. V and J are TRBV20-1 and TRBJ1-1, with 8 bases matching TRBD1. Germline V CDR1 and CDR2: DFQATT, SNEGSKA (reference sequence). The CDR3 is made up of 13 amino acids. With 7 bases clipped from V and 1 base from J, the junction kept 5 bases outside the gene matches.

This clonotype turned up a few times. This sequence joins TRBV20-1 and TRBJ1-1, with TRBD1 matching 8 bases. V lost 3 bases, J lost 5 bases, and 8 bases stayed unmatched. The germline CDR1 and CDR2 sequences are DFQATT and SNEGSKA (reference sequence). The CDR3 has 14 amino acids. CDR3 sequence reads: CSASRQGPRTEAFF. CDR3 DNA: TGCAGTGCTAGCAGACAGGGGCCAAGGACTGAAGCTTTCTTT.

In its sample, this clonotype was seen a few times. The rearrangement uses TRBV6-5 and TRBJ2-7; no clear D. This CDR3 is 14 amino acids long. V lost 2 bases and J 2 bases, leaving 10 bases between the germline ends. CDR1 is MNHEY, CDR2 SVGAGI, per germline. The CDR3 spells CASSYPDGAYEQYF. The CDR3 coding sequence is TGTGCCAGCAGTTACCCCGACGGAGCCTACGAGCAGTACTTC.

V and J are TRBV20-1 and TRBJ2-4; possibly TRBD1 for D (6 bases). Per germline, CDR1 DFQATT and CDR2 SNEGSKA (reference sequence). The CDR3 spans 15 residues. Trimming took off 3 bases at V and 8 bases at J, with 20 bases between the two ends. CDR3 DNA: TGCAGTGCTAGTTCCCGGACAGAAACTTATGACATTCAGTACTTC. Residues: CSASSRTETYDIQYF.

The rearrangement joins TRBV20-1 to TRBJ2-3; possibly TRBD1 or TRBD2 for D (5 bases each). Trimming cost V 0 bases and J 1 base, with 17 bases left between them. The CDR3 is 17 amino acids. Germline V lookup: CDR1 DFQATT, CDR2 SNEGSKA (reference sequence). The CDR3 DNA reads as TGCAGTGCTAGAGATATCATGGGACCATCGGGCACAGATACGCAGTATTTT. Protein product: CSARDIMGPSGTDTQYF.

This sequence joins TRBV10-2 and TRBJ2-3, with D uncertain. V was trimmed by 10 bases and J by 6 bases, leaving 11 bases between them. In germline, CDR1 is WSHSY, CDR2 SAAADI. This CDR3 is built from 11 residues. CDR3 sequence (DNA): TGCGCCACCACCGGTGCTGATACGCAGTATTTT. Translation: CATTGADTQYF.

This clonotype has only a few counts. The rearrangement uses TRBV5-6 and TRBJ1-2, with D hard to call. The germline CDR1 and CDR2 sequences are SGHDT and YYEEEE. The length of the CDR3 is 14 residues. Between the trimmed V and J ends, which lost 4 bases and 6 bases, there was a span of 16 bases. The CDR3 sequence: CASSRPGIGHGYTF. As DNA, the CDR3 is TGTGCCAGCAGCCGACCAGGAATTGGGCATGGCTACACCTTC.

This clonotype was seen only a few times. In DNA, the CDR3 is TGTGCCAGCAGTTTTCAGGGGGTGGGATTTGCTGAAGCTTTCTTT. Protein sequence: CASSFQGVGFAEAFF. The chain combines TRBV12-3 or TRBV12-4 with TRBJ1-1, with 7 bases aligning to TRBD1. The V segment lost 3 bases and the J segment 6 bases; nucleotides outside the gene matches: 10. This CDR3 comprises 15 residues.

This clonotype was detected only a few times. The chain is built from TRBV19 and TRBJ2-3; 9 bases agree with TRBD2. CDR1 is LNHDA, CDR2 SQIVND, per germline (reference sequence). The CDR3 runs to 15 residues. With 7 bases clipped from V and 3 bases from J, the junction kept 8 bases outside the gene matches. The CDR3 region has the DNA TGTGCCAGTACGCCATCCCTAGCGGGAACAGATACGCAGTATTTT. It encodes CASTPSLAGTDTQYF.

This clonotype was counted a few times. The V and J genes are TRBV7-2 and TRBJ2-6; D is uncertain. Germline CDR1 is SGHTA and CDR2 is FQGNSA. The CDR3 runs to 16 residues. V shed 2 bases and J shed 0 bases, with 8 bases lying between them. In DNA, the CDR3 is TGTGCCAGCAGCTTATACCGGAGCTCTGGGGCCAACGTCCTGACTTTC. It encodes CASSLYRSSGANVLTF. The entire variable domain, with the rest obtained from reference TRBV7-2 and TRBJ2-6, is as follows: GAGVSQSPSNKVTEKGKDVELRCDPISGHTALYWYRQSLGQGLEFLIYFQGNSAPDKSGLPSDRFSAERTGGSVSTLTIQRTQQEDSAVYLCASSLYRSSGANVLTFGAGSRLTVL.

The chain links TRBV5-1 to TRBJ2-5; 9 bases map to TRBD2. CDR3 size: 15 residues. Germline assignment: CDR1 SGHRS and CDR2 YFSETQ. The junction had 9 bases not matched to a gene; V was cut back by 4 bases and J by 5 bases. CDR3 sequence (DNA): TGCGCCAGCAGCCTTAACGGCGGGAGGGGTGAGACCCAGTACTTC. Translated: CASSLNGGRGETQYF.

The rearrangement links TRBV9 to TRBJ2-6; no clear D gene. Trimming shortened V by 0 bases and J by 0 bases, and 13 bases separated the two germline ends. The V gene's germline CDR1 is SGDLS and CDR2 YYNGEE. The CDR3 consists of 18 residues. The CDR3, as DNA: TGTGCCAGCAGCGTAGGAGCACACCCGAGCTCTGGGGCCAACGTCCTGACTTTC. It yields the protein CASSVGAHPSSGANVLTF.

The table lists this clonotype with a few counts. The chain couples TRBV20-1 to TRBJ2-3, with TRBD1 as a possible D gene (5 bases). This CDR3 region has 19 residues. CDR1 is DFQATT, CDR2 SNEGSKA, per germline (reference sequence). Trimming stripped 0 bases from V and 3 bases from J, with 25 bases between. The CDR3 protein is CSARDRYIKGLGVTDTQYF. The DNA for the CDR3 is TGCAGTGCTAGAGATCGCTATATTAAAGGGTTAGGGGTGACAGATACGCAGTATTTT.

This chain connects TRBV20-1 to TRBJ2-5, with D tentatively TRBD1 (6 bases). The germline V gene has CDR1 DFQATT and CDR2 SNEGSKA (reference sequence). The CDR3 spans 12 residues. The V and J ends lost 6 bases and 2 bases respectively, with 10 bases between them. The CDR3 protein is CSAVGQQETQYF. The CDR3 bases are TGCAGTGCGGTAGGACAGCAAGAGACCCAGTACTTC.

The rearrangement joins TRBV12-3 or TRBV12-4 to TRBJ2-7; D gene uncertain. Trimming took off 1 base at V and 6 bases at J, with 10 bases between the two ends. The CDR3 runs 13 residues. The CDR3 protein is CASSLGAGGEQYF. In DNA form, the CDR3 reads TGTGCCAGCAGTTTAGGCGCAGGCGGCGAGCAGTACTTC.

This clonotype was found many times. At one of its ends the junction is not consistent with the germline gene, which may arise from a read error. The chain employs TRBV12-3 or TRBV12-4 and TRBJ2-7, with D unclear. There are 14 residues in the CDR3. The CDR3 DNA reads as TGTGCCAGCAGCTTAGGTGATAGCAGCTACGAGCAGTACTTC. Translation gives CASSLGDSSYEQYF.

The chain combines TRBV7-2 with TRBJ1-2; no reliable D call. This CDR3 contains 13 residues. V lost 5 bases to trimming and J lost 1 base, with 8 bases between them. Germline values: CDR1 SGHTA, CDR2 FQGNSA. The CDR3 is CASSRTVNYGYTF. CDR3 DNA: TGTGCCAGCAGCCGCACTGTTAACTATGGCTACACCTTC.

This sequence joins TRBV6-2 or TRBV6-3 and TRBJ2-1; 14 nucleotides match TRBD2. From germline, CDR1 is MNHEY and CDR2 SVGEGT. The CDR3 covers 16 residues. V lost 6 bases, J lost 7 bases, and 8 bases stayed unmatched. The CDR3 DNA reads TGTGCCAGCAGGGCGACTAGCGGGAGGGGTAGGAATGAGCAGTTCTTC. This gives the protein CASRATSGRGRNEQFF.

This clonotype was seen repeatedly, ten times or more. The chain joins TRBV7-8 to TRBJ2-4, with D perhaps assigned TRBD1 or TRBD2 (5 bases each). V was pared by 5 bases and J by 6 bases, with 14 bases between. Per the germline V gene, CDR1 is SGHVS and CDR2 is FQNEAQ. CDR3 length: 14 residues. CDR3 region: CASSGAGTVNIQYF. For the CDR3, the DNA is TGTGCCAGCAGCGGGGCTGGGACCGTAAACATTCAGTACTTC.